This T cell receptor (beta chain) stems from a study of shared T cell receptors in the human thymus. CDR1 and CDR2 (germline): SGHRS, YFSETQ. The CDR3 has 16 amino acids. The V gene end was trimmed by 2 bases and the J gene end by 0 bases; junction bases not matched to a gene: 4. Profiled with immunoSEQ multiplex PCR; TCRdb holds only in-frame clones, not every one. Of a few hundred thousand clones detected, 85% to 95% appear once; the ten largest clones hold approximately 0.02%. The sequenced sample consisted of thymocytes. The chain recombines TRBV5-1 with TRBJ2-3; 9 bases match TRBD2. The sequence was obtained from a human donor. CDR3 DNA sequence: TGCGCCAGCAGCTTCCGCGGGACTAGCAGCACAGATACGCAGTATTTT. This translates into CASSFRGTSSTDTQYF.